What follows are 23 T cell receptor beta chains derived from one specimen sequenced in a study of T cells after yellow fever vaccination. MiXCR, applied by TCRdb to the 5' RACE reads, yields one record per CDR3 protein. The sample includes around 53,000 distinct CDR3 sequences, approximately 6.6% of them seen just once. The sample consisted of CD8+ T cells not binding an NS4B(214-222) dextramer, sorted from PBMCs, taken about 41 days after the first yellow fever vaccination. The receptors derive from a man aged 18 to 35 who received the YFV17D yellow fever vaccine.

This clonotype was seen ten or more times. V usage is TRBV10-2 and J usage is TRBJ2-2; D might be TRBD1 or TRBD2, each matching 5 bases. Trimming took off 8 bases at V and 7 bases at J, with 14 bases between the two ends. This CDR3 is 13 amino acids long. Germline CDR1 WSHSY, CDR2 SAAADI. In DNA form, the CDR3 reads TGCGCCAGCCGGACGGGGCTTGACGGGGAGCTGTTTTTT. Amino acids: CASRTGLDGELFF.

This clonotype occurred many times. The chain couples TRBV12-3 or TRBV12-4 to TRBJ2-7; 7 bases line up with TRBD1. The ends lost 2 bases at V and 6 bases at J; junction bases unmatched: 10. The CDR3 totals 15 residues. Here the CDR3 reads CASSLPRTGGSEQYF. DNA for the CDR3: TGTGCCAGCAGTTTACCACGGACAGGAGGCTCCGAGCAGTACTTC.

Here the CDR3 DNA reads TGCGCCAGCAGTGGCCCGACTAACTCCGCGAACACCGGGGAGCTGTTTTTT. This translates into CASSGPTNSANTGELFF. V gene TRBV10-2 combines with J gene TRBJ2-2, with D maybe TRBD2 (5 bases). The germline gives CDR1 WSHSY, CDR2 SAAADI. Trimming removed 4 bases from V and 0 bases from J, with 15 bases in between. This CDR3 is 17 amino acids long.

The V and J genes are TRBV12-3 or TRBV12-4 and TRBJ1-1, with 9 bases identical to TRBD1. CDR3 length: 15 amino acids. Losses at the gene ends were 7 bases for V and 0 bases for J; bases not matched to a gene: 6. CDR3 in DNA: TGTGCCAGCACCCAGGGACAGGGCATGAACACTGAAGCTTTCTTT. Its protein is CASTQGQGMNTEAFF.

This clonotype was counted many times. This chain connects TRBV7-2 to TRBJ2-1; D ambiguous. V was cut by 0 bases and J by 2 bases, with 11 bases left in between. The germline gives CDR1 SGHTA, CDR2 FQGNSA. This CDR3 has 16 amino acids. For the CDR3, the DNA is TGTGCCAGCAGCTTAGCACCCTTGGGAACCTACAATGAGCAGTTCTTC. This gives the protein CASSLAPLGTYNEQFF. Looking up the rest from reference TRBV7-2 and TRBJ2-1 gives the full variable domain: GAGVSQSPSNKVTEKGKDVELRCDPISGHTALYWYRQSLGQGLEFLIYFQGNSAPDKSGLPSDRFSAERTGGSVSTLTIQRTQQEDSAVYLCASSLAPLGTYNEQFFGPGTRLTVL.

This clonotype occurred many times. The rearrangement joins TRBV5-1 to TRBJ2-7; TRBD1 might be the D (6 bases). V shed 3 bases and J shed 2 bases, with 12 bases lying between them. This CDR3 is built from 14 residues. Looked up from germline, CDR1 is SGHRS and CDR2 is YFSETQ. The CDR3 is CASSSPEGAYEQYF. The CDR3 DNA reads as TGCGCCAGCAGCTCCCCAGAGGGGGCCTACGAGCAGTACTTC.

The chain carries TRBV6-6 and TRBJ2-2; tentatively, D is TRBD2 (5 bases). The CDR3 covers 18 residues. CDR1 is MNHNY, CDR2 SVGAGI, per germline (reference sequence). Trimming took 2 bases from V and 0 from J, leaving 16 bases between them. CDR3 protein: CASSYPRAGKANTGELFF. Written as DNA, the CDR3 is TGTGCCAGCAGTTACCCGAGGGCCGGCAAAGCGAACACCGGGGAGCTGTTTTTT.

This clonotype appeared a few times. This rearrangement joins TRBV5-1 to TRBJ2-6, with 11 bases lining up with TRBD1. This CDR3 has 19 amino acids. Germline CDR1 and CDR2: SGHRS and YFSETQ. V trimming: 2 bases; J trimming: 3 bases; junction bases outside the gene matches: 10. CDR3 DNA: TGCGCCAGCAGCTTAGGACAGGGGGCCCTTCTCCGTGGGGCCAACGTCCTGACTTTC. Residues: CASSLGQGALLRGANVLTF.

The chain joins TRBV7-2 to TRBJ2-3; TRBD2 matches at 10 bases. After removal of 10 bases from V and 3 bases from J, the junction contained 7 bases not matched to a gene. The CDR3 runs 14 residues. The germline V gene encodes CDR1 SGHTA and CDR2 FQGNSA. The CDR3 protein is CATALGLATDTQYF. CDR3 sequence (DNA): TGTGCCACAGCTTTGGGACTAGCGACAGATACGCAGTATTTT.

This clonotype was seen ten or more times. The chain links TRBV19 to TRBJ1-5, with 7 bases matching TRBD1. V lost 0 bases and J lost 1; bases outside the gene matches: 3. Looked up from germline, CDR1 is LNHDA and CDR2 is SQIVND (reference sequence). CDR3 size: 16 residues. Written as DNA, the CDR3 is TGTGCCAGTAGTATAGATTGGACAGGCAGCAATCAGCCCCAGCATTTT. Translated, it gives CASSIDWTGSNQPQHF.

V is TRBV19 and J is TRBJ2-7, with TRBD1 matching 10 bases. With 2 bases clipped from V and 5 bases from J, the junction kept 9 bases outside the gene matches. Germline V CDR1 and CDR2: LNHDA, SQIVND (reference sequence). There are 16 residues in the CDR3. CDR3 loop: CASSITPGDRGNEQYF. The DNA of the CDR3 is TGTGCCAGTAGTATAACCCCCGGGGACAGGGGCAACGAGCAGTACTTC.

V and J are TRBV5-4 and TRBJ2-6; D is unclear. Germline V CDR1 and CDR2: SGHNT, YYREEE (reference sequence). Trimming removed 5 bases from V and 6 bases from J, with 9 bases in between. The CDR3 consists of 13 residues. The CDR3 reads CASRDESANVLTF. The CDR3 DNA follows: TGTGCCAGCAGGGATGAGTCGGCCAACGTCCTGACTTTC. Supplemented by reference TRBV5-4 and TRBJ2-6, the full variable domain reads ETGVTQSPTHLIKTRGQQVTLRCSSQSGHNTVSWYQQALGQGPQFIFQYYREEENGRGNFPPRFSGLQFPNYSSELNVNALELDDSALYLCASRDESANVLTFGAGSRLTVL.

This clonotype was detected many times. V and J are TRBV6-6 and TRBJ2-3; the D is unclear. The CDR3 runs to 12 residues. Germline CDR1 reads MNHNY; CDR2 reads SVGAGI (reference sequence). With 2 bases removed from V and 5 bases from J, the gap between germline ends came to 5 bases. The CDR3 region has the DNA TGTGCCAGCAGTTACCCGGGAGATACGCAGTATTTT. Residues: CASSYPGDTQYF.

This clonotype has ten or more counts. J is TRBJ2-3 and V is TRBV12-3 or TRBV12-4; no firm D call. Trimming left V 6 bases short and J 2 bases short, with 9 bases between. The CDR3 runs to 13 residues. The CDR3, as DNA: TGTGCCAGCAGCATGACCCTCACAGATACGCAGTATTTT. This sequence encodes CASSMTLTDTQYF.

The chain links TRBV20-1 to TRBJ1-6, with D hard to call. Germline CDR1 reads DFQATT; CDR2 reads SNEGSKA (reference sequence). V was clipped by 5 bases and J by 7 bases, with 18 bases between them. This CDR3 has 15 amino acids. This CDR3 is CSARPNRLGNSPLHF. The DNA of the CDR3 is TGCAGTGCTCGGCCCAATCGTCTTGGGAATTCACCCCTCCACTTT.

The table lists this clonotype with many counts. The gene calls are TRBV2 and TRBJ1-2, with 8 bases matching TRBD1. The ends lost 3 bases at V and 2 bases at J; junction bases unmatched: 8. The germline V gene has CDR1 SNHLY and CDR2 FYNNEI. This CDR3 is 16 amino acids long. The CDR3 region has the DNA TGTGCCAGCAGTGACAGGGGGCTTTCCAGCAACTATGGCTACACCTTC. Residues: CASSDRGLSSNYGYTF.

A few counts support this clonotype. The chain is built from TRBV9 and TRBJ2-2; D may be TRBD2 (6 bases). There are 15 residues in the CDR3. Trimming left V 5 bases short and J 5 bases short, with 16 bases between. Germline V gives CDR1 SGDLS, CDR2 YYNGEE. This chain's CDR3 is CASRARDSLTGELFF. CDR3 nucleotide sequence: TGTGCCAGCAGAGCCCGGGACTCCCTGACCGGGGAGCTGTTTTTT. Based on the CDR3 plus reference TRBV9 and TRBJ2-2, the full variable domain is DSGVTQTPKHLITATGQRVTLRCSPRSGDLSVYWYQQSLDQGLQFLIQYYNGEERAKGNILERFSAQQFPDLHSELNLSSLELGDSALYFCASRARDSLTGELFFGEGSRLTVL.

The chain combines TRBV5-1 with TRBJ1-4, with D tentatively TRBD1 (5 bases). The germline V gene encodes CDR1 SGHRS and CDR2 YFSETQ. The CDR3 covers 16 residues. The germline V and J ends were trimmed by 1 base and 0 bases, with 10 bases remaining between them. The CDR3 spells CASSLTGLATNEKLFF. The DNA for the CDR3 is TGCGCCAGCAGCTTGACGGGACTTGCAACTAATGAAAAACTGTTTTTT.

The chain combines TRBV7-2 with TRBJ2-6; no clear D. The CDR3 spans 15 residues. Germline lookup yields CDR1 SGHTA and CDR2 FQGNSA. V shed 0 bases and J shed 1 base, with 4 bases lying between them. Written as DNA, the CDR3 is TGTGCCAGCAGCTTAGCAGTTTCTGGGGCCAACGTCCTGACTTTC. It yields the protein CASSLAVSGANVLTF. The full variable domain, with the rest looked up from reference TRBV7-2 and TRBJ2-6, is GAGVSQSPSNKVTEKGKDVELRCDPISGHTALYWYRQSLGQGLEFLIYFQGNSAPDKSGLPSDRFSAERTGGSVSTLTIQRTQQEDSAVYLCASSLAVSGANVLTFGAGSRLTVL.

The sample holds many counts of this clonotype. The chain carries TRBV12-3 or TRBV12-4 and TRBJ2-7, with TRBD1 matching over 10 bases. With 7 bases clipped from V and 7 bases from J, the junction kept 10 bases outside the gene matches. The CDR3 totals 14 residues. DNA for the CDR3: TGTGCCAGCACCACCCGGGACAGGGGCTATGAGCAGTACTTC. Protein product: CASTTRDRGYEQYF.

This sequence joins TRBV6-5 and TRBJ2-2; perhaps TRBD1 as D (5 bases). Germline lookup yields CDR1 MNHEY and CDR2 SVGAGI. The CDR3 spans 13 residues. Trimming stripped 6 bases from V and 6 bases from J, with 11 bases between. The CDR3 sequence is CASSYQGPGELFF. The CDR3 DNA reads as TGTGCCAGCAGCTACCAGGGTCCCGGGGAGCTGTTTTTT.

In this sample, this clonotype turned up many times. CDR3 sequence (DNA): TGCGCCAGCAGCCAAGATTCGGACGGGGGCAATCAGCCCCAGCATTTT. Its translation is CASSQDSDGGNQPQHF. The chain employs TRBV4-3 and TRBJ1-5, with unresolved D. CDR3 length: 16 amino acids. Deletions cut 0 bases from V and 2 bases from J, with 11 bases between. Germline loops: CDR1 LGHNA, CDR2 YSLEER.

The rearrangement joins TRBV15 to TRBJ1-3; maybe TRBD1 (5 bases). The germline CDR1 and CDR2 sequences are LNHNV and YYDKDF (reference sequence). This CDR3 has 16 residues. V was shortened by 0 bases and J by 0 bases, with 9 bases between the two germline ends. Here the CDR3 DNA reads TGTGCCACCAGCAGAGAAATGGGGACCTCTGGAAACACCATATATTTT. It yields the protein CATSREMGTSGNTIYF.